These 13 T cell receptor beta chains came from one sample sequenced in a study of cytomegalovirus exposure and HLA in healthy donors. Primers for the PCR totalled 60 Vbeta and 13 Jbeta. Produced via immunoSEQ multiplex PCR; TCRdb's table is partial and in-frame only. The sample holds more than 45,000 clones, roughly 85% seen once. Sequenced input: PBMCs. These receptor sequences come from a man aged 25 to 40 in good health and CMV-seronegative.

This chain connects TRBV6-6 to TRBJ1-2; TRBD1 matches at 11 bases. V was clipped by 4 bases and J by 6 bases; unmatched bases: 7. Per the germline V gene, CDR1 is MNHNY and CDR2 is SVGAGI (reference sequence). The CDR3 extends over 15 amino acids. This CDR3 is CASSSDRGRNDGYTF. CDR3 nucleotides: TGTGCCAGCAGTTCGGACAGGGGGCGTAATGATGGCTACACCTTC.

V usage is TRBV2 and J usage is TRBJ2-7, with D uncertain. Trimming pared 6 bases from V and 5 bases from J, leaving 20 bases between. The CDR3 loop spans 15 amino acids. Germline V gene data show CDR1 as SNHLY and CDR2 as FYNNEI. The CDR3 DNA reads TGTGCCAGCAGGGTGGGCCTTGGCCCATTAAACGAGCAGTACTTC. Translation: CASRVGLGPLNEQYF.

The chain links TRBV30 to TRBJ2-5; D gene ambiguous. V was pared by 2 bases and J by 1 base, with 8 bases between. CDR1 and CDR2 from the germline V gene are GTSNPN and SVGIG (reference sequence). This CDR3 spans 13 amino acids. CDR3 DNA sequence: TGTGCCTGGAGTAGCACAGTCCAAGAGACCCAGTACTTC. Amino acids: CAWSSTVQETQYF.

This clone was counted between two and nine times. The V call is TRBV5-1, the J call TRBJ1-1; D is unclear. The CDR3 runs 14 residues. Per the germline V gene, CDR1 is SGHRS and CDR2 is YFSETQ. V was trimmed by 1 base and J by 0 bases, leaving 7 bases between them. CDR3 residues: CASSLRGMNTEAFF. The DNA of the CDR3 is TGCGCCAGCAGCTTGCGAGGCATGAACACTGAAGCTTTCTTT.

The V call is TRBV4-3, the J call TRBJ1-1; D might be TRBD1 (5 bases). V was pared by 2 bases and J by 7 bases, with 11 bases between. The CDR3 is 13 amino acids. Germline V gene data show CDR1 as LGHNA and CDR2 as YSLEER. CDR3: CASSQWGVGEAFF. In DNA form, the CDR3 reads TGCGCCAGCAGCCAATGGGGGGTCGGTGAAGCTTTCTTT.

The chain couples TRBV27 to TRBJ2-7, with D maybe TRBD1 (5 bases). The V gene lost 6 bases and the J gene lost 2 bases, with 17 bases spanning the gap. CDR1 and CDR2 (germline): MNHEY, SMNVEV (reference sequence). This CDR3 is 15 amino acids long. The CDR3, as DNA: TGTGCCAGCAGACCTAACAGGTACCCCCCCTACGAGCAGTACTTC. Translated, it gives CASRPNRYPPYEQYF.

V and J are TRBV11-3 and TRBJ2-2; a weak D match, TRBD1 (6 bases). Germline-derived CDR1 and CDR2 are SGHNT and YENEEA. This CDR3 is built from 14 residues. Trimming took off 3 bases at V and 7 bases at J, with 12 bases between the two ends. CDR3 loop: CASSFTGISGELFF. In DNA form, the CDR3 reads TGTGCCAGCAGCTTTACAGGGATTAGCGGGGAGCTGTTTTTT.

J is TRBJ2-1 and V is TRBV11-1; tentatively, D is TRBD2 (5 bases). The germline V and J ends were trimmed by 1 base and 9 bases, with 16 bases remaining between them. Per germline, CDR1 SGHAT and CDR2 FQDESV (reference sequence). The CDR3 covers 15 residues. CDR3 in amino acids: CASSLEAGYLGEQFF. DNA of the CDR3: TGTGCCAGCAGCTTAGAGGCGGGCTACCTCGGTGAGCAGTTCTTC.

CDR3 loop: CASSSPGTGREKLFF. CDR3 DNA: TGTGCCAGCAGTTCCCCCGGGACAGGGCGGGAAAAACTGTTTTTT. The chain is built from TRBV6-5 and TRBJ1-4; 9 bases match TRBD1. The CDR3 is 15 residues long. Losses at the gene ends were 4 bases for V and 8 bases for J; bases not matched to a gene: 8. CDR1 and CDR2 from the germline V gene are MNHEY and SVGAGI.

V is TRBV7-2 and J is TRBJ1-2; TRBD1 matches at 7 bases. This CDR3 has 12 residues. V was clipped by 4 bases and J by 10 bases; unmatched bases: 6. Germline V lookup: CDR1 SGHTA, CDR2 FQGNSA. The CDR3 DNA sequence: TGTGCCAGCAGCTCATTCAGGGGGGACTACACCTTC. This codes for CASSSFRGDYTF.

This rearrangement joins TRBV18 to TRBJ1-5; maybe TRBD1 (5 bases). This CDR3 spans 13 amino acids. V dropped 4 bases and J dropped 3 bases, with 7 bases sitting between them. CDR1 is KGHSH, CDR2 LQKENI, per germline. In DNA form, the CDR3 reads TGTGCCAGCTCACAGGGACTCAATCAGCCCCAGCATTTT. Translated: CASSQGLNQPQHF.

CDR3 DNA: TGTGCCAGCAGCTATGGGGTCAGGGGCACTGAAGCTTTCTTT. Protein sequence: CASSYGVRGTEAFF. The V gene is TRBV11-2, the J gene TRBJ1-1, with a tentative D call TRBD1 (6 bases). Trimming pared 4 bases from V and 4 bases from J, leaving 13 bases between. Germline assignment: CDR1 SGHAT and CDR2 FQNNGV. This CDR3 is 14 amino acids long.

This rearrangement joins TRBV4-3 to TRBJ1-4; D may be TRBD1 (5 bases). V lost 5 bases to trimming and J lost 5 bases, with 12 bases between them. The CDR3 sequence is 14 residues long. Looked up from germline, CDR1 is LGHNA and CDR2 is YSLEER. Here the CDR3 DNA reads TGCGCCAGCAGCTGGAGGGGAACGAATGAAAAACTGTTTTTT. Amino acid sequence: CASSWRGTNEKLFF.